This T cell receptor beta chain came from a study of blood T cell repertoires in COVID-19. Background on the study: Acute and convalescent COVID-19 samples came from the United States, Italy and Spain. The cDNA or gDNA used as material had been derived from T cells, B-cell-depleted T cells, or PBMCs.

Per the original methods: Reference gene primer amplification in the assay estimated nucleated cell counts. This table comes from immunoSEQ multiplex PCR, and its TCRdb copy is limited to in-frame clones, with some not included. V and J calls and clone size come straight from that table; D and trimming were deduced from the DNA. The sample holds under 300,000 clones, 75% to 90% seen once. After removal of 2 bases from V and 5 bases from J, the junction contained 9 bases not matched to a gene. Germline V CDR1 and CDR2: MDHEN, SYDVKM. The CDR3 runs to 16 residues. The rearrangement links TRBV28 to TRBJ2-5; TRBD1 matches at 9 bases. Sequenced sample: peripheral blood. This clonotype was obtained from a woman aged 40 to 50 who had recovered from COVID-19. The CDR3 sequence: CASSLHPGQGHETQYF. CDR3 nucleotides: TGTGCCAGCAGTTTACATCCGGGACAGGGACACGAGACCCAGTACTTC.